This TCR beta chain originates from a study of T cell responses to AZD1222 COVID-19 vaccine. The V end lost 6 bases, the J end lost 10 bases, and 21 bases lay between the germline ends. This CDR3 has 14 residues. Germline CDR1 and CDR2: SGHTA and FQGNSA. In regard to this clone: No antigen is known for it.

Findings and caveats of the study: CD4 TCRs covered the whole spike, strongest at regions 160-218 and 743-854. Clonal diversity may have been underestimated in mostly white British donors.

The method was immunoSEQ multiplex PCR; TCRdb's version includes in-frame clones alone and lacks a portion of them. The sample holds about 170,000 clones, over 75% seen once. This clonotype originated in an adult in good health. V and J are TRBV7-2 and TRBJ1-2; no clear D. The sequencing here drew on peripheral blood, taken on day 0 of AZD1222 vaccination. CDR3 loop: CASSPKTSSQHYTF. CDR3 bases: TGTGCCAGCAGTCCGAAGACAAGCAGCCAACACTACACCTTC.